Sequencing of this T cell receptor (beta chain) was carried out in a study of blood T cell repertoires in COVID-19. Study-wide background: Some COVID-19 samples were acute and others convalescent; all came from the United States, Italy and Spain. In each case, the material was cDNA or gDNA derived from T cells, B-cell-depleted T cells, or PBMCs.

The CDR3 runs to 14 residues. The V end lost 4 bases, the J end lost 3 bases, and 9 bases lay between the germline ends. Original processing notes: Using reference gene primer amplification, nucleated cell counts were estimated. The repertoire was sequenced with immunoSEQ multiplex PCR; TCRdb's copy has only in-frame clones and lacks some. V and J calls and clone size are copied from that table; D and trimming were computed from the DNA. The data contain about 190,000 clones, roughly 90% of them singletons. V gene TRBV23-1 combines with J gene TRBJ1-4; D may be TRBD1 (5 bases). TRBV23-1 carries the ORF label, with uncertain function. Sequenced input: peripheral blood. The receptor's source is a woman aged 40 to 49 who had recovered from COVID-19. The chain's CDR3 is CASSPGGANEKLFF. CDR3 nucleotide sequence: TGCGCCAGCAGTCCGGGGGGAGCTAATGAAAAACTGTTTTTT.